Listed below are T cell receptor beta chains from one sample, sequenced in a study of blood T cell repertoires in COVID-19. Measured with immunoSEQ multiplex PCR; TCRdb has only the in-frame clones, and not every one. This sample has 40,000 to 60,000 clones, with approximately 86% found just once. The sequenced sample was peripheral blood. Receptors were obtained from a human donor in a cohort sampled during active COVID-19. The CDR3 runs from the conserved cysteine through the conserved F or W. The D gene is left open where the match is weak. Size is omitted from some rows. Given values are once, few, many or a class for expanded clones.

d_gene,j_gene,v_gene,abundance,CDR3nt,CDR3aa
TRBD2,TRBJ2-3,TRBV10-3,-,TGTGCCATCAGTATCTCGGGGGGGAACACAGATACGCAGTATTTT,CAISISGGNTDTQYF
-,TRBJ2-7,TRBV5-1,-,TGCGCCAGCAGCTTGATTAGCACCCTCGAGCAGTACTTC,CASSLISTLEQYF
TRBD1,TRBJ2-5,TRBV6-5,once,TGTGCCACCAGGCCGACAGGGTTCGAGACCCAGTACTTC,CATRPTGFETQYF
-,TRBJ1-5,TRBV19,-,TGTGCCAGTAGTAGGAGTCGTCAGCCCCAGCATTTT,CASSRSRQPQHF
-,TRBJ2-7,TRBV30,-,TGTGCCTGGAGAACCCAACAGGGACCCGAGCAGTACTTC,CAWRTQQGPEQYF
TRBD1,TRBJ1-5,TRBV6-2/TRBV6-3,-,TGTGCCAGCAGCCCTGGGACAGCCCTAAATCAGCCCCAGCATTTT,CASSPGTALNQPQHF
-,TRBJ2-3,TRBV5-1,once,TGCGCCAGCAGCTTTGGCGACAGGAACACAGATACGCAGTATTTT,CASSFGDRNTDTQYF
TRBD2,TRBJ2-3,TRBV9,-,TGTGCCAGCAGCGCTAGCGGGAGAGTCGATACGCAGTATTTT,CASSASGRVDTQYF
-,TRBJ2-7,TRBV5-1,-,TGCGCCAGCAGCTCCACCTACGAGCAGTACTTC,CASSSTYEQYF
-,TRBJ2-6,TRBV6-2/TRBV6-3,-,TGTGCCAGCAGTTACTCATCGGCGGGAACCGGGGCCAACGTCCTGACTTTC,CASSYSSAGTGANVLTF